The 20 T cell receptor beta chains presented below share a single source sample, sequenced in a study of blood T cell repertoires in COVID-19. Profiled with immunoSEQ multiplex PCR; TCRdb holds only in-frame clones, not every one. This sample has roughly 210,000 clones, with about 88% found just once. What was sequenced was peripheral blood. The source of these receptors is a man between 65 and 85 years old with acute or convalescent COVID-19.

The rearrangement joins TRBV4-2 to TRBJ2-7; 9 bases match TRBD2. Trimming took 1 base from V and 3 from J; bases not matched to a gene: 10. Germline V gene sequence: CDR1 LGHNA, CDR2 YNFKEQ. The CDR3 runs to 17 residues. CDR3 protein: CASSQVFSGSGVYEQYF. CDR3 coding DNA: TGTGCCAGCAGCCAAGTTTTTAGCGGGAGTGGGGTCTACGAGCAGTACTTC.

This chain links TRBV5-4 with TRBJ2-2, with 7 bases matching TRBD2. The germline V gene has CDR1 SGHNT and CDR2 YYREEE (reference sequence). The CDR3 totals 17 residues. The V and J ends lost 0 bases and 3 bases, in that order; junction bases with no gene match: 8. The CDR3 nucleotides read TGTGCCAGCAGCTTGGGGATCGCGGGAGTAGACACCGGGGAGCTGTTTTTT. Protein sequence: CASSLGIAGVDTGELFF.

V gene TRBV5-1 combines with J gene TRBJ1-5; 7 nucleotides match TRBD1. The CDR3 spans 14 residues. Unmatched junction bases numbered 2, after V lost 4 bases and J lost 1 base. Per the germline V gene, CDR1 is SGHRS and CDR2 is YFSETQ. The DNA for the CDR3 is TGCGCCAGCAGCCTACAGGGGAGCAATCAGCCCCAGCATTTT. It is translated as CASSLQGSNQPQHF.

This CDR3 reads CASSRASGQPSYNEQFF. CDR3 in DNA: TGTGCCAGCAGCCGGGCCTCGGGACAGCCGTCCTACAATGAGCAGTTCTTC. The J gene is TRBJ2-1, the V gene TRBV9; TRBD1 aligns across 7 bases. The germline gives CDR1 SGDLS, CDR2 YYNGEE. The CDR3 is 17 amino acids. V lost 4 bases and J lost 1; bases outside the gene matches: 11.

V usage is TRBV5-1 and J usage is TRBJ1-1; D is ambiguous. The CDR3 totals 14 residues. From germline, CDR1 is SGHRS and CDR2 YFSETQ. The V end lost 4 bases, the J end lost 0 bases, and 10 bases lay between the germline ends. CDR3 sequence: CASSRYSLNTEAFF. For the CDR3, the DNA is TGCGCCAGCAGCCGTTACAGTCTGAACACTGAAGCTTTCTTT.

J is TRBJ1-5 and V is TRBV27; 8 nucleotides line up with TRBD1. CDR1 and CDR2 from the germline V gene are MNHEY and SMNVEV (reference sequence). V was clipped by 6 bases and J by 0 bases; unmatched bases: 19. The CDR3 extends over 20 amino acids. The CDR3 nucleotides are TGTGCCAGCAGCCGTGGCCCCGGACAGGGACGAACTTATAGCAATCAGCCCCAGCATTTT. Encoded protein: CASSRGPGQGRTYSNQPQHF.

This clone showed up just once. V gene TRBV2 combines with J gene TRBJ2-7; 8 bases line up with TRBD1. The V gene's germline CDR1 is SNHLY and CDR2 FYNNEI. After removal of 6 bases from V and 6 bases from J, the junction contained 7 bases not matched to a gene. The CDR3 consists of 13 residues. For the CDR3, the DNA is TGTGCCAGCAGACAGACAGGGGTCGGCGAGCAGTACTTC. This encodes CASRQTGVGEQYF. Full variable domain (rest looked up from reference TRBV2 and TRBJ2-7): EPEVTQTPSHQVTQMGQEVILRCVPISNHLYFYWYRQILGQKVEFLVSFYNNEISEKSEIFDDQFSVERPDGSNFTLKIRSTKLEDSAMYFCASRQTGVGEQYFGPGTRLTVT.

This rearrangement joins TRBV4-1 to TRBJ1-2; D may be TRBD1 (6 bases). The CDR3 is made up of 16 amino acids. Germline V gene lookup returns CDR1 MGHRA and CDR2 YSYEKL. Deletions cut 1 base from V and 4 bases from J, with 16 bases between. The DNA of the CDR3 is TGCGCCAGCAGCCAAGTACCAGGGGATGAGTCCTATGGCTACACCTTC. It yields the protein CASSQVPGDESYGYTF.

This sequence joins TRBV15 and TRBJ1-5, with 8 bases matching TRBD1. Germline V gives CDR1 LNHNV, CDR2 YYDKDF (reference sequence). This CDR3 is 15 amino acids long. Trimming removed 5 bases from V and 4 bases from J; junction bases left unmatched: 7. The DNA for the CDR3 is TGTGCCACCAGCCAGGGACAGGTGGGAAATCAGCCCCAGCATTTT. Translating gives CATSQGQVGNQPQHF.

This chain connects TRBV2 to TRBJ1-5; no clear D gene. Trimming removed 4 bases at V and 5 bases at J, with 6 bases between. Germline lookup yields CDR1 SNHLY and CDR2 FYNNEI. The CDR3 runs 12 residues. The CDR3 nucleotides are TGTGCCAGCAGTGGGGCATATCAGCCCCAGCATTTT. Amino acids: CASSGAYQPQHF.

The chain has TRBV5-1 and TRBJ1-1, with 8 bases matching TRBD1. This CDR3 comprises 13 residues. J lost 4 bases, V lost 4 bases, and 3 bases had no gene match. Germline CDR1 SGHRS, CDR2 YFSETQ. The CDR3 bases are TGCGCCAGCAGCGTAACAGGGGGCACTGAAGCTTTCTTT. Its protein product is CASSVTGGTEAFF.

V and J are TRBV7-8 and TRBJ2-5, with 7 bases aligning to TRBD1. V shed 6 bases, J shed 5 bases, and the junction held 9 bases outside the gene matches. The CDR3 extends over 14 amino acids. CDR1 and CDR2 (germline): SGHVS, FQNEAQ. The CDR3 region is CASRQGTVAETQYF. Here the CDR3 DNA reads TGTGCCAGCAGGCAAGGGACAGTGGCGGAGACCCAGTACTTC.

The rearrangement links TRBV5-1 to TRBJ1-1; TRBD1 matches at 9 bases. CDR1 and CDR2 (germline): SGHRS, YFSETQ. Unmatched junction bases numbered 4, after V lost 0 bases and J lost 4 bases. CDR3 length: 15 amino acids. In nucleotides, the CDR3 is TGCGCCAGCAGCTTGGAACAGGGGGCTTTCACTGAAGCTTTCTTT. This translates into CASSLEQGAFTEAFF.

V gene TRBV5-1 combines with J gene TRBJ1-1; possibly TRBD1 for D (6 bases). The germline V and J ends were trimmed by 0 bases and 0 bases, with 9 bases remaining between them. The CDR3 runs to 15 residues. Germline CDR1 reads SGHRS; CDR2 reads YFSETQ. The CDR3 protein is CASSLEQGLNTEAFF. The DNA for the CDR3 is TGCGCCAGCAGCTTGGAACAGGGTTTGAACACTGAAGCTTTCTTT. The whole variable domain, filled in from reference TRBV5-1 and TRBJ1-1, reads KAGVTQTPRYLIKTRGQQVTLSCSPISGHRSVSWYQQTPGQGLQFLFEYFSETQRNKGNFPGRFSGRQFSNSRSEMNVSTLELGDSALYLCASSLEQGLNTEAFFGQGTRLTVV.

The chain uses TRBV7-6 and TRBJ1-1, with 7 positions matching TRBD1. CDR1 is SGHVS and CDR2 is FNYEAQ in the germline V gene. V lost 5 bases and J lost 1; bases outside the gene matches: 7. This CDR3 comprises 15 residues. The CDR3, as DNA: TGTGCCAGCAGCACGCACAGGGGCACGAACACTGAAGCTTTCTTT. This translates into CASSTHRGTNTEAFF.

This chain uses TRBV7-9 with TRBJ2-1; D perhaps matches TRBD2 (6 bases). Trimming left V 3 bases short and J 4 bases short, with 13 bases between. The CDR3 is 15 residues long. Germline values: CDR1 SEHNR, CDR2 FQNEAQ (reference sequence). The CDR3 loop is CASSFGGALYNEQFF. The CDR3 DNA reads TGTGCCAGCAGCTTTGGAGGGGCGCTATACAATGAGCAGTTCTTC.

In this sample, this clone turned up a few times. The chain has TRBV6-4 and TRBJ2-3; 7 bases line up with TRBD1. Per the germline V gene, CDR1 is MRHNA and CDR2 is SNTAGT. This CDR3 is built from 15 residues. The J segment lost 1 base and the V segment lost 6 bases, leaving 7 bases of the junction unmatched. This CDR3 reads CASRSTGAGTDTQYF. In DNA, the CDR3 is TGTGCCAGCAGGTCAACAGGGGCCGGCACAGATACGCAGTATTTT.

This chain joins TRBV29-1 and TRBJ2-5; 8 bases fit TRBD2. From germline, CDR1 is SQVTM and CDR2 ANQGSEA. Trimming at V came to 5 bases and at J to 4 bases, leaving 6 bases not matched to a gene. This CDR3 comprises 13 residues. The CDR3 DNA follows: TGCAGCGTTCCCCGGGAGGGGACAGAGACCCAGTACTTC. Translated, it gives CSVPREGTETQYF.

The CDR3 nucleotides read TGCAGTGCCCACCGGGGGAGCACCCAGTACTTC. This codes for CSAHRGSTQYF. The chain uses TRBV20-1 and TRBJ2-5; D perhaps matches TRBD2 (6 bases). Germline CDR1 is DFQATT and CDR2 is SNEGSKA (reference sequence). V lost 6 bases, J lost 8 bases, and 13 bases lay in between. The CDR3 covers 11 residues.

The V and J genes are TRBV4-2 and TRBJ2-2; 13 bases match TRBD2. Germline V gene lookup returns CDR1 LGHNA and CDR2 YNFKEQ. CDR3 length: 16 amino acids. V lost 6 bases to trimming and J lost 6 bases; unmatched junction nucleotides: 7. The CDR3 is CASRTSGRASAGELFF. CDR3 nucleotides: TGTGCCAGCAGAACTAGCGGGAGGGCCAGCGCCGGGGAGCTGTTTTTT.